The clone carrying this T cell receptor beta chain showed up just once. Other DNA variants within this sample encode the same CDR3. The record originates from a study of OX40 agonist ivuxolimab in advanced cancers. Produced via immunoSEQ multiplex PCR; TCRdb's table is partial and in-frame only. The sample holds more than 90,000 clones, about 80% seen once. The length of the CDR3 is 12 residues. The germline V gene has CDR1 SGHTS and CDR2 YDEGEE. Trimming stripped 1 base from V and 4 bases from J, with 5 bases between. The chain employs TRBV5-8 and TRBJ2-5; D remains ambiguous. The sample here was CD4+ or CD8+ T cells sorted from blood, taken in a trial of the OX40 agonist ivuxolimab. The source of this sequence is an adult with an advanced solid tumor such as melanoma, head and neck, liver or kidney cancer. This CDR3 reads CASSLRRETQYF. CDR3 coding DNA: TGTGCCAGCAGCTTGAGGAGAGAGACCCAGTACTTC.